This T cell receptor beta chain is from a study of control samples from healthy donors and cancer patients. Profiled with immunoSEQ multiplex PCR; TCRdb holds only in-frame clones, not every one. Here the sample spans 100,000 to 150,000 clones, approximately 89% being singletons. The CDR3 spans 14 residues. The germline V gene has CDR1 MNHEY and CDR2 SVGAGI. The trim removed 7 bases at V and 7 bases at J, leaving 10 bases unmatched. V is TRBV6-5 and J is TRBJ1-5; 7 bases map to TRBD1. The sequence was obtained from a man aged 60-69 years in good health. The specimen was blood. The CDR3 nucleotides are TGTGCCAGCAACCCAGACAGGGCTATGCAGCCCCAGCATTTT. Its translation is CASNPDRAMQPQHF.